This T cell receptor (beta chain) is drawn from a study of blood T cell repertoires in COVID-19. TCRdb's table, derived via immunoSEQ multiplex PCR, lists solely in-frame clones and lacks some. The top ten clones hold 2.5% to 3% of a sample with around 300,000 clones, about 86% of them seen once. Trimming cost V 4 bases and J 6 bases, with 14 bases left between them. The CDR3 covers 14 residues. Germline CDR1 and CDR2: SGHNT and YYREEE (reference sequence). The chain joins TRBV5-4 to TRBJ2-1; TRBD2 might be the D (6 bases). Sequencing was done on a sample of peripheral blood. The TCR originated in a man aged 30 to 45 with active or convalescent COVID-19. CDR3 protein: CASSPWDLVNEQFF. The CDR3 bases are TGTGCCAGCAGCCCGTGGGACTTGGTCAATGAGCAGTTCTTC.